The 4 T cell receptor beta chains in this list originate from one sample, sequenced in a study of cytomegalovirus exposure and HLA in healthy donors. The study ran its PCR with 60 Vbeta and 13 Jbeta primers. Method: immunoSEQ multiplex PCR; TCRdb's copy keeps in-frame clones and lacks some. The sample has 70,000 to 100,000 clones; approximately 71% are singletons. Sequenced sample: PBMCs. The receptors derive from a man aged 50 to 59 in good health and CMV-seronegative.

This clone was seen only a few times. CDR3 in amino acids: CASSPDGLAGVNEQFF. In DNA, the CDR3 is TGTGCCAGCAGCCCCGATGGACTAGCGGGAGTGAATGAGCAGTTCTTC. The gene calls are TRBV5-8 and TRBJ2-1, with 13 bases lining up with TRBD2. Per the germline V gene, CDR1 is SGHTS and CDR2 is YDEGEE. This CDR3 is built from 16 residues. J gave up 7 bases and V 4 bases, and 8 bases lay outside the gene matches.

This clone was seen only once. The chain has TRBV29-1 and TRBJ2-7; unclear D gene. The CDR3 is 11 amino acids. The ends were cut back, 4 bases at V and 2 bases at J, with 6 bases in the middle. Looked up from germline, CDR1 is SQVTM and CDR2 is ANQGSEA. The CDR3: CSVGGAYEQYF. The DNA for the CDR3 is TGCAGCGTTGGCGGAGCCTACGAGCAGTACTTC.

This chain links TRBV2 with TRBJ2-3; 8 nucleotides align to TRBD2. Trimming removed 6 bases from V and 1 base from J; junction bases left unmatched: 6. The CDR3 runs to 15 residues. The germline V gene encodes CDR1 SNHLY and CDR2 FYNNEI. CDR3 sequence reads: CASSGKLAGTDTQYF. The CDR3 DNA reads TGTGCCAGCAGCGGAAAACTAGCGGGCACAGATACGCAGTATTTT. Together with reference TRBV2 and TRBJ2-3, the CDR3 gives the full variable domain: EPEVTQTPSHQVTQMGQEVILRCVPISNHLYFYWYRQILGQKVEFLVSFYNNEISEKSEIFDDQFSVERPDGSNFTLKIRSTKLEDSAMYFCASSGKLAGTDTQYFGPGTRLTVL.

The rearrangement uses TRBV11-3 and TRBJ2-5, with 12 bases matching TRBD1. From germline, CDR1 is SGHNT and CDR2 YENEEA. The length of the CDR3 is 15 residues. V was pared by 5 bases and J by 5 bases, with 6 bases of the junction left unmatched. CDR3 amino acids: CASSPGQGAIETQYF. The DNA of the CDR3 is TGTGCCAGCAGCCCGGGACAGGGGGCGATCGAGACCCAGTACTTC.